What follows describes a single TCR beta chain. Participants reported their clinical history, and cohort assignment relied on those reports. Two negative PCRs, clearance, or symptom resolution had been documented for recovered Cohort 3 donors. Per the study methods: Estimates of nucleated cell counts were drawn from the amplification of reference gene primers. Only in-frame clones appear in the TCRdb table, and some are missing; sequencing was by immunoSEQ multiplex PCR. The V and J calls and clone size are taken from that table; D and trimming were inferred from the DNA. The data contain around 250,000 clones, 80% to 90% of them singletons. V lost 0 bases to trimming and J lost 0 bases, with 12 bases between them. Germline V CDR1 and CDR2: GTSNPN, SVGIG (reference sequence). The CDR3 is made up of 16 amino acids. The sample belongs to a study of blood T cell repertoires in COVID-19. Across the whole study: Researchers got acute and convalescent COVID-19 samples from the United States, Italy and Spain.

This clonotype was sampled from a man aged 18-30 years who had recovered from COVID-19. The gene calls are TRBV30 and TRBJ2-1; a weak D match, TRBD2 (6 bases). Sequencing was done on a sample of PBMCs or T cells enriched from blood (not recorded which). CDR3 sequence: CAWSVLGRSSYNEQFF. The CDR3 region has the DNA TGTGCCTGGAGTGTACTGGGGAGGAGCTCCTACAATGAGCAGTTCTTC.